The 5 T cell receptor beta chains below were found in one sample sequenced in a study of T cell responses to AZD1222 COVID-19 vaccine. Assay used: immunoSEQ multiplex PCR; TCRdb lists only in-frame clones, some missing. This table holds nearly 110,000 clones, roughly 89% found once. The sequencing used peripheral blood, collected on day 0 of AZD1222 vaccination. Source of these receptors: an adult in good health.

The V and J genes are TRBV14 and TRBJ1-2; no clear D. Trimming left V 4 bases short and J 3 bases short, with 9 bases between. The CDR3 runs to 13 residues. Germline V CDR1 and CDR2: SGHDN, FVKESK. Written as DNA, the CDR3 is TGTGCCAGCAGCCGCGACACGTACTATGGCTACACCTTC. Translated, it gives CASSRDTYYGYTF. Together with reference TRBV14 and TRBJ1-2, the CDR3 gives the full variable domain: EAGVTQFPSHSVIEKGQTVTLRCDPISGHDNLYWYRRVMGKEIKFLLHFVKESKQDESGMPNNRFLAERTGGTYSTLKVQPAELEDSGVYFCASSRDTYYGYTFGSGTRLTVV.

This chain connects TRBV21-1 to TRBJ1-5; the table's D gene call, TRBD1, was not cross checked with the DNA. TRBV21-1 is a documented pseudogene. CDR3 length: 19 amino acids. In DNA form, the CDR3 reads TGTGCCAGCGGCTACCGGGACAGGGGAGGTGGTCCTTATCTCCAGCCCCAGCATTTT. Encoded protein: CASGYRDRGGGPYLQPQHF.

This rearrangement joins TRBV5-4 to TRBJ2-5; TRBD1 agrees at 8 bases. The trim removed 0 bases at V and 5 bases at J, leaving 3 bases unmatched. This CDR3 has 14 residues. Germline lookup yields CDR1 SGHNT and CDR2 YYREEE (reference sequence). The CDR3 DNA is TGTGCCAGCAGCTTGGTTGGGGACAGGGAGACCCAGTACTTC. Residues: CASSLVGDRETQYF.

The CDR3 nucleotides read TGTGCCAGCCGAAGCTCAACGGATACGCAGTATTTT. It translates to CASRSSTDTQYF. The chain couples TRBV18 to TRBJ2-3; D is unclear. Germline CDR1 and CDR2: KGHSH and LQKENI. V lost 8 bases and J 6 bases, leaving 12 bases between the germline ends. This CDR3 is built from 12 residues.

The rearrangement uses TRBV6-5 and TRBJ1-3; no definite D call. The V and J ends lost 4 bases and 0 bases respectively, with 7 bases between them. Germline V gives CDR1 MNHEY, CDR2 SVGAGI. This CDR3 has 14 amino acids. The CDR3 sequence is CASSSLVSGNTIYF. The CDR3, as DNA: TGTGCCAGCAGTTCCCTGGTCTCTGGAAACACCATATATTTT.